These 18 T cell receptor beta chains were all obtained from the same sample, sequenced in a study of beta chain features in type 1 diabetes. These receptors' antigens are unknown. As every portion of the isolated RNA was reverse transcribed, the sequencing read expressed TCRB transcripts. Sequencing used immunoSEQ multiplex PCR; TCRdb keeps in-frame clones, though not all of them. This table has about 370,000 clones, 8% to 10% appearing once. Study-wide points: In every one of the four CD4+ subsets, TCRB CDR3s were moderately but significantly shorter in Type 1 diabetes patients.

Specimen: central memory CD4+ T cells from blood. Every receptor here comes from a man aged 25 to 45 with type 1 diabetes.

This rearrangement joins TRBV5-1 to TRBJ2-1; 7 nucleotides agree with TRBD2. After removal of 6 bases from V and 10 bases from J, the junction contained 19 bases not matched to a gene. The germline V gene encodes CDR1 SGHRS and CDR2 YFSETQ. CDR3 length equals 16 residues. The CDR3 coding sequence is TGCGCCAGCATGAACCTCCCGGGACTACCCGAGGGAGAGCAGTTCTTC. This encodes CASMNLPGLPEGEQFF.

This chain uses TRBV7-3 with TRBJ2-1, with TRBD2 matching over 7 bases. Germline-derived CDR1 and CDR2 are SGHTA and FQGTGA. Trimming took 5 bases from V and 0 from J; bases not matched to a gene: 4. The CDR3 loop spans 15 amino acids. The CDR3 protein is CASSPTSDSYNEQFF. CDR3 sequence (DNA): TGTGCCAGCAGCCCTACTAGCGACTCCTACAATGAGCAGTTCTTC.

This clone appeared a few times. This rearrangement joins TRBV9 to TRBJ2-1; D gene unclear. CDR1 and CDR2 from the germline V gene are SGDLS and YYNGEE. V was pared by 4 bases and J by 9 bases, with 8 bases between. The CDR3 runs to 11 residues. The CDR3 sequence is CASSPLVEQFF. CDR3 in DNA: TGTGCCAGCAGCCCTTTGGTTGAGCAGTTCTTC.

The V and J genes are TRBV4-3 and TRBJ1-2; 9 bases are a match to TRBD1. This CDR3 spans 13 amino acids. The ends lost 0 bases at V and 10 bases at J; junction bases unmatched: 3. The germline gives CDR1 LGHNA, CDR2 YSLEER. The CDR3 region is CASSQDRDRDYTF. The CDR3 coding sequence is TGCGCCAGCAGCCAAGATAGGGACAGGGACTACACCTTC.

This clone turned up a few times. This rearrangement joins TRBV11-2 to TRBJ2-3; D remains unclear. Looked up from germline, CDR1 is SGHAT and CDR2 is FQNNGV. Trimming took 0 bases from V and 2 from J, leaving 9 bases between them. The CDR3 is 15 residues long. In nucleotides, the CDR3 is TGTGCCAGCAGCTTAGATCCGAGGTCCACAGATACGCAGTATTTT. Translating gives CASSLDPRSTDTQYF.

This clone was observed a few times. The V gene is TRBV28, the J gene TRBJ2-1, with D perhaps matching TRBD1 (6 bases). With 7 bases removed from V and 4 bases from J, the gap between germline ends came to 17 bases. CDR3 size: 15 residues. Germline V lookup: CDR1 MDHEN, CDR2 SYDVKM. This CDR3 reads CASTPVSRGYNEQFF. DNA of the CDR3: TGTGCCAGCACCCCCGTAAGCAGGGGATACAATGAGCAGTTCTTC.

This rearrangement joins TRBV7-2 to TRBJ1-4; 10 bases match TRBD1. The germline V gene encodes CDR1 SGHTA and CDR2 FQGNSA. The junction had 4 bases not matched to a gene; V was cut back by 5 bases and J by 7 bases. This CDR3 is 14 amino acids long. This CDR3 reads CASSAGTGAEKLFF. The DNA for the CDR3 is TGTGCCAGCAGCGCCGGGACAGGGGCTGAAAAACTGTTTTTT.

The sample holds a few counts of this clone. The gene calls are TRBV6-1 and TRBJ2-7, with a weak D call TRBD2 (6 bases). V dropped 3 bases and J dropped 2 bases, with 14 bases sitting between them. Germline CDR1 and CDR2: MNHNS and SASEGT. This CDR3 comprises 15 residues. Here the CDR3 reads CASSEGLGLAYEQYF. The CDR3 region has the DNA TGTGCCAGCAGTGAGGGACTCGGTCTGGCCTACGAGCAGTACTTC.

The chain links TRBV6-5 to TRBJ2-2; 8 bases fit TRBD1. This CDR3 spans 15 amino acids. V dropped 4 bases and J dropped 5; count of bases not matched to a gene: 6. The germline gives CDR1 MNHEY, CDR2 SVGAGI. In nucleotides, the CDR3 is TGTGCCAGCAGTTGGGACAGGAAGGGGACCGGGGAGCTGTTTTTT. It specifies CASSWDRKGTGELFF.

The V and J genes are TRBV14 and TRBJ1-1, with D unclear. This CDR3 is 13 amino acids long. CDR1 SGHDN and CDR2 FVKESK come from the germline V gene. V was clipped by 8 bases and J by 2 bases, with 12 bases between them. CDR3 sequence: CASSNQVNTEAFF. CDR3 coding DNA: TGTGCCAGCTCAAACCAGGTTAACACTGAAGCTTTCTTT.

This sequence joins TRBV7-3 and TRBJ1-6, with D perhaps TRBD1 (6 bases). V gave up 0 bases and J gave up 6 bases, with 9 bases separating them. The CDR3 covers 15 residues. From germline, CDR1 is SGHTA and CDR2 FQGTGA. CDR3 coding DNA: TGTGCCAGCAGCTTAACGCAGGGGACTAATTCACCCCTCCACTTT. Its translation is CASSLTQGTNSPLHF.

This clone was observed a single time. The same CDR3 can be traced to other DNA sequences in this sample. J is TRBJ1-4 and V is TRBV5-1; the match to TRBD1 covers 9 bases. CDR1 and CDR2 from the germline V gene are SGHRS and YFSETQ. Trimming cost V 5 bases and J 7 bases; bases outside gene matches: 6. The CDR3 extends over 14 amino acids. CDR3 in DNA: TGCGCCAGCAGTAAAGGGACAGGGACTGAAAAACTGTTTTTT. Translation: CASSKGTGTEKLFF.

In its sample, this clone was seen a few times. This rearrangement joins TRBV6-5 to TRBJ1-5; D call uncertain. The V and J ends lost 5 bases and 7 bases respectively, with 12 bases between them. CDR3 size: 13 residues. Germline V CDR1 and CDR2: MNHEY, SVGAGI. This CDR3 reads CASSKGLGQPQHF. The CDR3 coding sequence is TGTGCCAGCAGTAAGGGCCTAGGACAGCCCCAGCATTTT.

This clone was seen a few times. The rearrangement links TRBV5-1 to TRBJ2-3; TRBD2 agrees at 7 bases. V lost 0 bases to trimming and J lost 4 bases; unmatched junction nucleotides: 8. Germline V gene data show CDR1 as SGHRS and CDR2 as YFSETQ. This CDR3 has 16 amino acids. CDR3 nucleotide sequence: TGCGCCAGCAGCTTGGGAACTAGCGTATGGGCAGATACGCAGTATTTT. It translates to CASSLGTSVWADTQYF.

This rearrangement joins TRBV30 to TRBJ2-2; D is ambiguous. The CDR3 runs to 14 residues. V shed 0 bases and J shed 2 bases, with 7 bases lying between them. Germline lookup yields CDR1 GTSNPN and CDR2 SVGIG (reference sequence). Here the CDR3 reads CAWSVLGNTGELFF. Here the CDR3 DNA reads TGTGCCTGGAGTGTGCTGGGAAACACCGGGGAGCTGTTTTTT.

The chain couples TRBV5-4 to TRBJ2-5; 8 nucleotides align to TRBD2. From germline, CDR1 is SGHNT and CDR2 YYREEE (reference sequence). CDR3 length equals 13 residues. J was trimmed by 4 bases and V by 3 bases; bases with no gene match: 2. CDR3 in amino acids: CASSSGGGETQYF. CDR3 bases: TGTGCCAGCAGCTCCGGGGGGGGAGAGACCCAGTACTTC.

This sequence joins TRBV7-9 and TRBJ2-5, with 8 bases matching TRBD1. Gene TRBJ2-7 matches the end of the DNA better, so the J call may be wrong. Germline loops: CDR1 SEHNR, CDR2 FQNEAQ (reference sequence). The CDR3 has 17 amino acids. The CDR3 region has the DNA TGTGCCAGCAGCCCAACCCTCCGGGACAGGAGCGCCTACGAGCAGTACTTC. Its translation is CASSPTLRDRSAYEQYF.

This clone was seen a few times. The genes are TRBV30 and TRBJ2-2; no firm D call. This CDR3 has 14 residues. Per the germline V gene, CDR1 is GTSNPN and CDR2 is SVGIG (reference sequence). Trimming shortened V by 0 bases and J by 3 bases, and 8 bases separated the two germline ends. CDR3 loop: CAWSVGPDTGELFF. The CDR3 DNA is TGTGCCTGGAGTGTAGGACCGGACACCGGGGAGCTGTTTTTT.